The 32 T cell receptor beta chains given below trace back to one sample, sequenced in a study of blood T cells in healthy people across ages. Through a sample-barcoded 5' primer and a J-beta primer mix, a second PCR was run for roughly 6 to 11 cycles. MiXCR, run by TCRdb on the 5' RACE reads, gives a single entry per CDR3 protein. The data contain about 1.4 million distinct CDR3 sequences, around 55% of them singletons. Sequencing used blood. Receptor source: a man in his late teens or twenties in good health.

The V and J genes are TRBV6-1 and TRBJ1-2, with TRBD1 identical over 8 bases. The germline gives CDR1 MNHNS, CDR2 SASEGT. The CDR3 is 17 residues long. The V gene end was trimmed by 0 bases and the J gene end by 4 bases; junction bases not matched to a gene: 10. The CDR3 protein is CASSEAPDTGGFYGYTF. CDR3 DNA sequence: TGTGCCAGCAGTGAAGCCCCCGATACAGGGGGGTTCTATGGCTACACCTTC.

The J gene is TRBJ2-5, the V gene TRBV12-3 or TRBV12-4, with D perhaps given as TRBD1 or TRBD2 (5 bases each). This CDR3 comprises 12 residues. With 9 bases removed from V and 5 bases from J, the gap between germline ends came to 13 bases. The CDR3 spells CASRDPLETQYF. The CDR3 bases are TGTGCCAGTCGGGACCCCTTGGAGACCCAGTACTTC.

The V call is TRBV5-1, the J call TRBJ1-4, with a weak D call TRBD1 (5 bases). The CDR3 has 16 residues. V dropped 1 base and J dropped 7 bases, with 17 bases sitting between them. Germline loops: CDR1 SGHRS, CDR2 YFSETQ. The CDR3 spells CASSLTAGNNVEKLFF. In nucleotides, the CDR3 is TGCGCCAGCAGCTTGACGGCAGGGAATAACGTTGAAAAACTGTTTTTT.

This clonotype showed up just a few times. The chain links TRBV12-3 or TRBV12-4 to TRBJ2-5, with D possibly matching TRBD2 (5 bases). This CDR3 comprises 14 residues. With 2 bases removed from V and 2 bases from J, the gap between germline ends came to 9 bases. CDR3 sequence (DNA): TGTGCCAGCAGTTTACACGGAGGACAAGAGACCCAGTACTTC. This sequence encodes CASSLHGGQETQYF.

The V gene is TRBV20-1, the J gene TRBJ1-2; weak D call: TRBD1 (5 bases). CDR3 length: 14 residues. V dropped 4 bases and J dropped 3 bases, with 15 bases sitting between them. The germline CDR1 and CDR2 sequences are DFQATT and SNEGSKA (reference sequence). CDR3 region: CSAKPWDGDYGYTF. CDR3 DNA sequence: TGCAGTGCTAAGCCGTGGGACGGCGACTATGGCTACACCTTC.

The J gene is TRBJ2-1, the V gene TRBV4-2; perhaps TRBD2 as D (5 bases). The CDR3 sequence is 17 residues long. V lost 0 bases, J lost 0 bases, and 12 bases lay in between. Germline loops: CDR1 LGHNA, CDR2 YNFKEQ. The DNA of the CDR3 is TGTGCCAGCAGCCAAGAGAGAGGGCAAAGCTCCTACAATGAGCAGTTCTTC. This translates into CASSQERGQSSYNEQFF.

This clonotype was seen a few times. The chain employs TRBV2 and TRBJ2-6, with D possibly TRBD1 on 6 matching bases. CDR3 length: 15 amino acids. Per germline, CDR1 SNHLY and CDR2 FYNNEI. V lost 6 bases and J 0 bases, leaving 9 bases between the germline ends. The CDR3 here is CASRGTFSGANVLTF. The CDR3 DNA follows: TGTGCCAGCAGGGGGACATTCTCTGGGGCCAACGTCCTGACTTTC.

Remarks on this clonotype: A much larger clone differs by one base, so this may be a read error. The V gene is TRBV5-1, the J gene TRBJ2-3, with unresolved D. V shed 2 bases and J shed 4 bases, with 11 bases lying between them. The CDR3 runs to 14 residues. Per germline, CDR1 SGHRS and CDR2 YFSETQ. The CDR3 DNA reads TGCGCCAGCAGCTTAGGCCCACTGGCAGATACGCAGTATTTT. It is translated as CASSLGPLADTQYF.

This clonotype was detected only a few times. The rearrangement joins TRBV27 to TRBJ1-2; D gene uncertain. V was clipped by 2 bases and J by 4 bases, with 14 bases between them. The CDR3 loop spans 15 amino acids. Germline V gene lookup returns CDR1 MNHEY and CDR2 SMNVEV (reference sequence). CDR3 sequence: CASSLDGSSTYGYTF. The DNA of the CDR3 is TGTGCCAGCAGTTTAGACGGGAGTTCGACCTATGGCTACACCTTC.

V usage is TRBV7-9 and J usage is TRBJ1-2; TRBD1 might be the D (5 bases). The CDR3 consists of 12 residues. Germline V CDR1 and CDR2: SEHNR, FQNEAQ (reference sequence). Between the trimmed V and J ends, which lost 10 bases and 2 bases, there was a span of 11 bases. The CDR3 protein is CATEDNNYGYTF. The CDR3 bases are TGTGCCACGGAGGACAACAACTATGGCTACACCTTC.

V usage is TRBV29-1 and J usage is TRBJ1-1, with D possibly matching TRBD1 (5 bases). Germline V CDR1 and CDR2: SQVTM, ANQGSEA. The CDR3 is 12 amino acids. V lost 3 bases, J lost 11 bases, and 16 bases lay in between. For the CDR3, the DNA is TGCAGCGTTGAGGAACAGGTGGGGGGGGCTTTCTTT. Amino acids: CSVEEQVGGAFF.

The chain is built from TRBV7-9 and TRBJ2-1; 7 nucleotides agree with TRBD2. Germline trimming cut 2 bases from V and 6 bases from J; bases unmatched to any gene: 10. Germline CDR1 and CDR2: SEHNR and FQNEAQ (reference sequence). The CDR3 consists of 16 residues. The CDR3: CASSLSFPSGINEQFF. The DNA of the CDR3 is TGTGCCAGCAGCTTAAGCTTCCCTAGCGGAATCAATGAGCAGTTCTTC.

This clonotype was observed a handful of times. The gene calls are TRBV12-3 or TRBV12-4 and TRBJ2-1; no firm D call. This CDR3 region has 12 residues. V was pared by 3 bases and J by 7 bases, with 7 bases between. The chain's CDR3 is CASSLVQNEQFF. The CDR3 region has the DNA TGTGCCAGCAGTTTGGTGCAAAATGAGCAGTTCTTC.

The V gene is TRBV25-1, the J gene TRBJ2-7; 12 bases align to TRBD2. Germline CDR1 is MGHDK and CDR2 is SYGVNS. J was trimmed by 6 bases and V by 4 bases; bases with no gene match: 7. The CDR3 consists of 15 residues. CDR3 nucleotide sequence: TGTGCCAGCAGTGGACTAGCGGGAGAATTCGGCGAGCAGTACTTC. Encoded protein: CASSGLAGEFGEQYF.

V is TRBV15 and J is TRBJ2-7; D possibly corresponds to TRBD1 (5 bases). Looked up from germline, CDR1 is LNHNV and CDR2 is YYDKDF (reference sequence). V lost 2 bases and J 5 bases, leaving 7 bases between the germline ends. The length of the CDR3 is 12 residues. Here the CDR3 DNA reads TGTGCCACCAGCAGATTCAGGGACGAGCAGTACTTC. Its translation is CATSRFRDEQYF. Combining the CDR3 with reference TRBV15 and TRBJ2-7 gives the whole variable domain DAMVIQNPRYQVTQFGKPVTLSCSQTLNHNVMYWYQQKSSQAPKLLFHYYDKDFNNEADTPDNFQSRRPNTSFCFLDIRSPGLGDTAMYLCATSRFRDEQYFGPGTRLTVT.

The chain is built from TRBV29-1 and TRBJ2-7, with 10 bases that match TRBD1. This CDR3 has 15 residues. Germline trimming cut 7 bases from V and 4 bases from J; bases unmatched to any gene: 13. The germline gives CDR1 SQVTM, CDR2 ANQGSEA. CDR3 protein: CSARTGQGERYEQYF. CDR3 DNA sequence: TGCAGCGCTAGAACCGGACAGGGGGAAAGATACGAGCAGTACTTC.

The chain employs TRBV9 and TRBJ1-2, with TRBD1 identical over 7 bases. CDR1 is SGDLS, CDR2 YYNGEE, per germline. V lost 6 bases and J lost 1; bases outside the gene matches: 3. This CDR3 contains 13 residues. CDR3 protein: CASNQGGNYGYTF. The CDR3 region has the DNA TGTGCCAGCAACCAGGGGGGTAACTATGGCTACACCTTC.

The chain employs TRBV6-2 or TRBV6-3 and TRBJ2-3; D may be TRBD2 (6 bases). The V gene lost 8 bases and the J gene lost 2 bases, with 14 bases spanning the gap. CDR3 length: 14 amino acids. The germline CDR1 and CDR2 sequences are MNHEY and SVGEGT. The CDR3 DNA is TGTGCCAGCGGGGAGGACGCGCCCACAGATACGCAGTATTTT. Translating it yields CASGEDAPTDTQYF.

This clonotype was seen more than once but under ten times. The gene calls are TRBV25-1 and TRBJ1-2, with D perhaps matching TRBD1 (5 bases). The germline V gene encodes CDR1 MGHDK and CDR2 SYGVNS. The CDR3 covers 15 residues. Trimming pared 10 bases from V and 4 bases from J, leaving 22 bases between. The CDR3 DNA sequence: TGTGCCACCCTGGGCGTGCAGGGAGGGCCCTATGGCTACACCTTC. Translating gives CATLGVQGGPYGYTF.

This clonotype was counted only a few times. V is TRBV4-1 and J is TRBJ2-3; 9 nucleotides match TRBD1. The germline V gene has CDR1 MGHRA and CDR2 YSYEKL. Trimming took 5 bases from V and 2 from J; bases not matched to a gene: 14. This CDR3 is built from 18 residues. This chain's CDR3 is CASSSRRPQGAVTDTQYF. The CDR3 DNA is TGCGCCAGCAGCTCAAGGAGACCACAGGGGGCCGTCACAGATACGCAGTATTTT.

CDR3 sequence (DNA): TGTGCCAGCAGTTACCGGCAGGGAGATCAGCCCCAGCATTTT. Translating it yields CASSYRQGDQPQHF. This chain uses TRBV6-6 with TRBJ1-5; the D gene is possibly TRBD1 (5 bases). The CDR3 covers 14 residues. Trimming stripped 2 bases from V and 5 bases from J, with 10 bases between. Germline-derived CDR1 and CDR2 are MNHNY and SVGAGI (reference sequence).

V and J are TRBV29-1 and TRBJ2-7; 9 bases align to TRBD2. The ends lost 6 bases at V and 7 bases at J; junction bases unmatched: 16. Germline V lookup: CDR1 SQVTM, CDR2 ANQGSEA. The CDR3 sequence is 15 residues long. This CDR3 is CSVAQKLAGNNEQYF. The CDR3 region has the DNA TGCAGCGTGGCCCAGAAACTAGCGGGTAACAATGAGCAGTACTTC.

The V call is TRBV7-2, the J call TRBJ2-7, with TRBD1 matching 7 bases. CDR1 and CDR2 from the germline V gene are SGHTA and FQGNSA. CDR3 length: 16 amino acids. The trim removed 3 bases at V and 2 bases at J, leaving 10 bases unmatched. The CDR3 spells CASSFPRDRNTYEQYF. Here the CDR3 DNA reads TGTGCCAGCAGCTTTCCCCGGGACAGAAATACCTACGAGCAGTACTTC. Complete variable domain (other parts from reference TRBV7-2 and TRBJ2-7): GAGVSQSPSNKVTEKGKDVELRCDPISGHTALYWYRQSLGQGLEFLIYFQGNSAPDKSGLPSDRFSAERTGGSVSTLTIQRTQQEDSAVYLCASSFPRDRNTYEQYFGPGTRLTVT.

The genes are TRBV7-9 and TRBJ2-3; D is possibly TRBD2 (5 bases). CDR3 length equals 16 residues. Germline V CDR1 and CDR2: SEHNR, FQNEAQ (reference sequence). V was cut by 5 bases and J by 2 bases, with 17 bases left in between. This CDR3 reads CASSEGPGLFTDTQYF. CDR3 DNA sequence: TGTGCCAGCAGCGAAGGACCCGGACTGTTCACAGATACGCAGTATTTT.

This clonotype was counted once. The CDR3 nucleotides read TGCGCCAGCAGCCGAGAAGCCGGGACTACTTACGGGGAGCTGTTTTTT. Translated, it gives CASSREAGTTYGELFF. The V and J genes are TRBV4-1 and TRBJ2-2, with TRBD2 matching over 7 bases. This CDR3 spans 16 amino acids. The germline CDR1 and CDR2 sequences are MGHRA and YSYEKL. The trim removed 4 bases at V and 7 bases at J, leaving 12 bases unmatched.

The V gene is TRBV24-1, the J gene TRBJ2-4, with D unresolved. The germline V gene encodes CDR1 KGHDR and CDR2 SFDVKD. Trimming stripped 3 bases from V and 2 bases from J, with 10 bases between. The CDR3 loop spans 15 amino acids. The CDR3 protein is CATSDPGVSKNIQYF. CDR3 DNA sequence: TGTGCCACCAGTGATCCTGGGGTGTCCAAAAACATTCAGTACTTC.

The V gene is TRBV4-2, the J gene TRBJ1-2; 11 bases align to TRBD1. Trimming took 4 bases from V and 6 from J; bases not matched to a gene: 4. Germline assignment: CDR1 LGHNA and CDR2 YNFKEQ. The CDR3 has 14 amino acids. CDR3 coding DNA: TGTGCCAGCAGCCGGACAGGGGGCTTGGATGGCTACACCTTC. Translating gives CASSRTGGLDGYTF.

The chain couples TRBV25-1 to TRBJ2-5; D could derive from TRBD1 or TRBD2 (5 bases each). V dropped 6 bases and J dropped 4 bases, with 21 bases sitting between them. CDR3 size: 16 residues. Germline CDR1 is MGHDK and CDR2 is SYGVNS. CDR3 amino acids: CASRTGAGTNGETQYF. The CDR3 DNA follows: TGTGCCAGCAGGACCGGGGCCGGGACGAATGGAGAGACCCAGTACTTC.

For this clonotype: One end of the junction does not line up with germline, which may come from a read error. The rearrangement joins TRBV12-3 or TRBV12-4 to TRBJ2-7; TRBD1 matches 7 bases. CDR3 length: 14 amino acids. CDR3 DNA sequence: TGTGCCAGCAGTACACAGGGGATCTCCTACGGGCAGTACTTC. Its translation: CASSTQGISYGQYF.

The chain employs TRBV6-5 and TRBJ1-5; perhaps TRBD1 as D (6 bases). This CDR3 is 14 amino acids long. Germline V gene data show CDR1 as MNHEY and CDR2 as SVGAGI. The V gene lost 4 bases and the J gene lost 4 bases, with 11 bases spanning the gap. In nucleotides, the CDR3 is TGTGCCAGCAGTTCCAGGACAGAGAATCAGCCCCAGCATTTT. Translated, it gives CASSSRTENQPQHF.

The chain couples TRBV20-1 to TRBJ1-3, with 7 bases that match TRBD1. In germline, CDR1 is DFQATT, CDR2 SNEGSKA (reference sequence). J was trimmed by 3 bases and V by 6 bases; bases with no gene match: 8. The CDR3 loop spans 14 amino acids. The CDR3 nucleotides are TGCAGTGCAGTTGGCGGGACAGTTGGAAACACCATATATTTT. Amino acid sequence: CSAVGGTVGNTIYF.

This rearrangement joins TRBV6-1 to TRBJ1-5; D is unclear. CDR1 MNHNS and CDR2 SASEGT come from the germline V gene. CDR3 length: 16 residues. Trimming removed 4 bases at V and 5 bases at J, with 18 bases between. Here the CDR3 reads CASSAGYGYMDQPQHF. As DNA, the CDR3 is TGTGCCAGCAGTGCCGGGTACGGGTATATGGATCAGCCCCAGCATTTT.